This note documents a single T cell receptor beta chain sequence. Its antigen is not identified. Preparation of the TCRbeta library used unique molecular identifiers. TCRdb itself ran the PCR reads through MiXCR, one entry per CDR3 protein. The table shows roughly 490,000 distinct CDR3 sequences, with about an eighth occurring only once. This sample stems from a study of T-cell reconstitution after alpha-beta-depleted transplantation in children. Overall study results and limits: Newly generated T cells supplied most T-cell counts and diversity one year post-transplant. Alpha-beta T cells about two months after transplant reportedly derived from several hundred expanded graft clones.

The sequence derives from a female patient aged 2-15 years who had a stem cell transplant for aplastic anemia, so the T cells may come from the graft donor. The input for sequencing was PBMCs, mostly from graft donor cells, taken 180 days after TCRalphabeta/CD19-depleted stem cell transplant.

The DNA for the CDR3 is TGTGCCAGCAGCCCGACTCCGGGACCAACTTACAATGAGCAGTTCTTC. Protein: CASSPTPGPTYNEQFF. This chain links TRBV7-9 with TRBJ2-1; D may match TRBD1 or TRBD2 (5 bases each). Deletions cut 5 bases from V and 4 bases from J, with 18 bases between. This CDR3 is 16 amino acids long. Germline V gives CDR1 SEHNR, CDR2 FQNEAQ (reference sequence).